This T cell receptor beta chain was recovered during a study of blood T cells in healthy people across ages. This clonotype came up a few times. J gave up 5 bases and V 4 bases, and 9 bases lay outside the gene matches. The CDR3 covers 15 residues. The V gene's germline CDR1 is SGHDN and CDR2 FVKESK. The donors, healthy Caucasians from Russia, were aged roughly 6 to 90. With a J-beta primer mix and a sample-barcoded 5' primer, a second PCR ran about 7 to 12 cycles. TCRdb passed the 5' RACE reads through MiXCR, listing each CDR3 protein once. This sample has over 1,200,000 distinct CDR3 sequences, with around 55% found just once.

This receptor was taken from a man aged 18 to 30 in good health. The chain has TRBV14 and TRBJ2-7, with TRBD1 identical over 9 bases. The sample taken for sequencing was blood. CDR3 sequence reads: CASSLRDRVVHEQYF. The CDR3 DNA is TGTGCCAGCAGCCTCCGGGACAGGGTTGTCCACGAGCAGTACTTC.